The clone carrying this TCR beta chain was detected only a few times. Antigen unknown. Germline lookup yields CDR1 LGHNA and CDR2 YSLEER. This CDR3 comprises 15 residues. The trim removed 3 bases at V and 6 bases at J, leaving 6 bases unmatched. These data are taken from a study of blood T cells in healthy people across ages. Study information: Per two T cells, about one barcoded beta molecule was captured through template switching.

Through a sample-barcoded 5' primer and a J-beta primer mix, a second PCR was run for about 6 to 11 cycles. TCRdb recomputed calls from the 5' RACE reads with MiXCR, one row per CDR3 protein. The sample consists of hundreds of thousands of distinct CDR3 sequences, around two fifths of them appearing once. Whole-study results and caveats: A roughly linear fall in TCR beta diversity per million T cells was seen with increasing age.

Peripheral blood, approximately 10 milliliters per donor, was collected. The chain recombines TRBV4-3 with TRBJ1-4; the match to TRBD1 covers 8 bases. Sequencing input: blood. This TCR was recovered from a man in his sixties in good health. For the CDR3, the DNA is TGCGCCAGCAGCCAGGGGGGGACAGGAGATGAAAAACTGTTTTTT. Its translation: CASSQGGTGDEKLFF.